What follows describes a single T cell receptor beta chain. Its specific antigen is unknown. No base quality values were provided; no much bigger clone lies one nucleotide off. CDR1 and CDR2 are read off the germline V gene as SGHRS and YFSETQ. Counted from cysteine to phenylalanine, this CDR3 has 15 amino acids. The entry retains the CDR3 DNA only, 45 bases that are in frame from base 1. Trimming removed 1 base from V and 3 bases from J; the gene matches leave 4 bases unexplained. This sample was taken from a study of control samples from healthy donors and cancer patients (dated by TCRdb to 2018 to 2021). The library was generated by the immunoSEQ multiplex PCR assay. TCRdb re-hosts the immuneACCESS table, in-frame sequences only. Its copies lack some clones; in the studies checked, an unresolved V gene accounts for under half of them, and the cause for the rest is not known. Here the sample has 95,000 to 150,000 clones; 80% to 90% occur a single time. About 8.7% of the sample lies in the top ten.

This clonotype originated in a man aged 35 to 55 in good health. The material sequenced was blood. In this chain, TRBV5-1 is recombined with TRBJ2-7, with 10 central nucleotides matching TRBD1. CDR3 region: CASSLRQGAFYEQYF. The DNA sequence follows: TGCGCCAGCAGCTTGCGACAGGGGGCCTTCTACGAGCAGTACTTC.